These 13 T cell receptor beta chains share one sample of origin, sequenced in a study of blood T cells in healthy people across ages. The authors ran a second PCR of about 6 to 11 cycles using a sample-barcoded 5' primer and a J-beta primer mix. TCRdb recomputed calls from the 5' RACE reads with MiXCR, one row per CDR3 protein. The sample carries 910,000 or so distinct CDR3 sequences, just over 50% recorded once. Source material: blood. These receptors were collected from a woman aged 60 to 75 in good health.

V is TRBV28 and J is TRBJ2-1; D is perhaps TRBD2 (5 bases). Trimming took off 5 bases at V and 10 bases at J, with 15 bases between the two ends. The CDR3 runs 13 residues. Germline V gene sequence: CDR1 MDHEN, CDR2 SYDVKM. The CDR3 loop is CASSTRLKVEQFF. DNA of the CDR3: TGTGCCAGCAGTACCCGACTAAAGGTGGAGCAGTTCTTC.

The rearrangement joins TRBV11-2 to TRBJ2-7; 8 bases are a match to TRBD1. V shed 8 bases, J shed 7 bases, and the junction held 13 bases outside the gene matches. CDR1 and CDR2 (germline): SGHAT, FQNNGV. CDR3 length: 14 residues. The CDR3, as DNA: TGTGCCAGCCGAGGGCTAAAACGGGACAGGGAGCAGTACTTC. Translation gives CASRGLKRDREQYF.

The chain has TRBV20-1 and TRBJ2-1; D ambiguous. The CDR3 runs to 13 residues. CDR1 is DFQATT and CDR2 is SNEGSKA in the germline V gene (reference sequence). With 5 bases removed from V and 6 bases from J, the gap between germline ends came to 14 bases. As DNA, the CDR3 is TGCAGTGCTCGGGCCAAGGGTGCCAATGAGCAGTTCTTC. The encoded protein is CSARAKGANEQFF.

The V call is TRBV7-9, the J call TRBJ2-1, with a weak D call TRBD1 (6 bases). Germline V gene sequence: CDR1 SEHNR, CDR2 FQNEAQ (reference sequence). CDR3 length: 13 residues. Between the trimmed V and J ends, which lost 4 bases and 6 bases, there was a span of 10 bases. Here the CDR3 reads CASSSQGFNEQFF. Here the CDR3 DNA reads TGTGCCAGCAGCTCACAGGGCTTCAATGAGCAGTTCTTC.

The DNA for the CDR3 is TGTGCCAGCAGTGTAGACAAATATCAGCCCCAGCATTTT. Its protein product is CASSVDKYQPQHF. V is TRBV27 and J is TRBJ1-5; D unclear. Trimming removed 5 bases at V and 5 bases at J, with 10 bases between. CDR1 MNHEY and CDR2 SMNVEV come from the germline V gene (reference sequence). The CDR3 covers 13 residues.

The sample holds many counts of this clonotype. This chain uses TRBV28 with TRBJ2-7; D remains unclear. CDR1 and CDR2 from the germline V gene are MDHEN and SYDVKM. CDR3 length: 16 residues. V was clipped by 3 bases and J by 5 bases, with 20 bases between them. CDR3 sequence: CASSFWIPKTADEQYF. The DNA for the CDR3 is TGTGCCAGCAGTTTTTGGATCCCCAAAACTGCCGACGAGCAGTACTTC. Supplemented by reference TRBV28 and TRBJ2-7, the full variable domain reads DVKVTQSSRYLVKRTGEKVFLECVQDMDHENMFWYRQDPGLGLRLIYFSYDVKMKEKGDIPEGYSVSREKKERFSLILESASTNQTSMYLCASSFWIPKTADEQYFGPGTRLTVT.

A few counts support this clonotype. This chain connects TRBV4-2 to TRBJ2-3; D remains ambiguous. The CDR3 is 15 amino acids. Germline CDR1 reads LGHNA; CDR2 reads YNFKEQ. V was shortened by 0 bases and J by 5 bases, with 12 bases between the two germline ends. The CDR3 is CASSQDKGRGDTQYF. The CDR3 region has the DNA TGTGCCAGCAGCCAAGATAAAGGTCGTGGAGATACGCAGTATTTT.

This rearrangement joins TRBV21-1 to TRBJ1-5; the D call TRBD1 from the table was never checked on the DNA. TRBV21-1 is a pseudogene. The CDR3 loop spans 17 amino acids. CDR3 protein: CASSKNRTGVSNQPQHF. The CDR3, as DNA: TGTGCCAGCAGCAAAAATAGGACAGGGGTTAGCAATCAGCCCCAGCATTTT.

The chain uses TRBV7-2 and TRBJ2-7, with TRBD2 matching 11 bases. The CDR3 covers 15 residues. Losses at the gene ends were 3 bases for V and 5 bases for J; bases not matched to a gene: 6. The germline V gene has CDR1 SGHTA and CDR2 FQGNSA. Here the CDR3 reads CASSLSSGRGDEQYF. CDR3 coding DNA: TGTGCCAGCAGCTTGAGTAGCGGGAGGGGCGACGAGCAGTACTTC.

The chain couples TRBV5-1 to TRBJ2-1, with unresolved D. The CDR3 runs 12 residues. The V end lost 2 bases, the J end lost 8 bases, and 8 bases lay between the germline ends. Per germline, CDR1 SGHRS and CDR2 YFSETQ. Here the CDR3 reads CASSFVGDEQFF. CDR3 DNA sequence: TGCGCCAGCAGCTTCGTTGGGGATGAGCAGTTCTTC.

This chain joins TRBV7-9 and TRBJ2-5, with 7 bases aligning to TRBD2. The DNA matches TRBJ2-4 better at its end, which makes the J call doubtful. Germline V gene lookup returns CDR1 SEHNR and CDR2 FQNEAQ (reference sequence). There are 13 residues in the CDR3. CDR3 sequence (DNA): TGTGCCAGTCGACGAGCGGGATCTGACATTCAGTACTTC. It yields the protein CASRRAGSDIQYF.

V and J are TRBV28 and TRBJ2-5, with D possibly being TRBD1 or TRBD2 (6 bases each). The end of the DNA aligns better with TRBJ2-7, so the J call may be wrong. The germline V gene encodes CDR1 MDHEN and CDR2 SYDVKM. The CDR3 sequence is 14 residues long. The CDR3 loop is CASTNPQGRYEQYF. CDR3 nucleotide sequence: TGTGCCAGCACCAATCCCCAGGGGAGGTACGAGCAGTACTTC.

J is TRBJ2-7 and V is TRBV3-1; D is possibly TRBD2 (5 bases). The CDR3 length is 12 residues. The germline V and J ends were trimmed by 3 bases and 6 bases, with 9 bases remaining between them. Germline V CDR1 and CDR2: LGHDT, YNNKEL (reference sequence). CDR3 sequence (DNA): TGTGCCAGCAGCCACGGGGTTAGCGAGCAGTACTTC. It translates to CASSHGVSEQYF.